This T cell receptor beta chain was observed in a study of graft-versus-host responses after intestinal transplantation. Overall study: Recipients across the board were started on anti-thymocyte globulin induction, then kept on tacrolimus and steroids for roughly 3 years. Study conclusions and caveats: Individuals who had graft-donor T cell macrochimerism had allografts that showed high graft-versus-host to host-versus-graft clonal ratios.

The assay was immunoSEQ multiplex PCR, and TCRdb's table has in-frame clones only and misses some. The sample contains 96,000 or so clones, approximately 90% of which appear only once. Germline V gives CDR1 MNHNY, CDR2 SVGAGI (reference sequence). The V end lost 5 bases, the J end lost 3 bases, and 17 bases lay between the germline ends. The CDR3 totals 16 residues. As concerns this clone: What it binds is unknown.

The sample in question was unstimulated CD4+ T cells sorted from spleen or lymph node cells, obtained before intestinal transplant. The chain recombines TRBV6-6 with TRBJ2-1; D is unclear. The sequence was collected from a human donor who received an intestinal transplant. DNA of the CDR3: TGTGCCAGCAGTCCGCCCTTCGACTTCGGCTACAATGAGCAGTTCTTC. Encoded protein: CASSPPFDFGYNEQFF.